This T cell receptor (beta chain) was profiled in a study of T cells in Graves' hyperthyroidism and ophthalmopathy. Amplification of TCR beta CDR3 regions used RNA as the template. The TCR CDR3 first-round RT-PCR relied on the HTBI primer set. TCRdb itself ran the multiplex PCR reads through MiXCR, one entry per CDR3 protein. The table has 300,000 to 400,000 distinct CDR3 sequences, over 11% seen once; the top ten hold 20% to 25%. This clonotype was found a few times. CDR3 length: 14 amino acids. V was clipped by 5 bases and J by 7 bases, with 15 bases between them. This receptor was obtained from a woman between 25 and 40 years old with Graves' hyperthyroidism. Material for sequencing was blood. This rearrangement joins TRBV12-3 or TRBV12-4 to TRBJ2-1, with TRBD2 as a possible D gene (6 bases). CDR3 amino acids: CASSPYREMNEQFF. In nucleotides, the CDR3 is TGTGCCAGCAGTCCGTATCGGGAGATGAATGAGCAGTTCTTC.